This T cell receptor beta chain was sequenced for a study of cytomegalovirus exposure and HLA in healthy donors. PCR was performed using 60 Vbeta and 13 Jbeta primers. Using immunoSEQ multiplex PCR, the repertoire was profiled, and TCRdb retains in-frame clones only, with some absent. The sample totals about 140,000 clones. CDR3 size: 15 residues. The V and J ends lost 6 bases and 5 bases respectively, with 22 bases between them. CDR1 and CDR2 (germline): SQVTM, ANQGSEA. This chain connects TRBV29-1 to TRBJ2-5; tentatively, D is TRBD2 (5 bases). Input material: PBMCs. The receptor was derived from a woman between 18 and 29 years old in good health and CMV-seronegative. CDR3 coding DNA: TGCAGCGTCCGTGCCCAACCGGGGATAGGGGAGACCCAGTACTTC. Translation gives CSVRAQPGIGETQYF.